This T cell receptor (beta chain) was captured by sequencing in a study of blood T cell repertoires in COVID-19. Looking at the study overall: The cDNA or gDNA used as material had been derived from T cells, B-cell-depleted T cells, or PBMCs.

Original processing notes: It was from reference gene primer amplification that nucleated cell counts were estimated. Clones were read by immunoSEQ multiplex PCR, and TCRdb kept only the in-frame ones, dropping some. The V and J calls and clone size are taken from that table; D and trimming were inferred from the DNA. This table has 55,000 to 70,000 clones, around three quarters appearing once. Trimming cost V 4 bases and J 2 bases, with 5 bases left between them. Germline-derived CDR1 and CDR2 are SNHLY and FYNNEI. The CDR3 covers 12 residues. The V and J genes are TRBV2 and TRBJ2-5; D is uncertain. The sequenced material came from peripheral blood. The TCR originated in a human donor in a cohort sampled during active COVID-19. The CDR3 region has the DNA TGTGCCAGCAGTGCCAGTCAAGAGACCCAGTACTTC. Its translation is CASSASQETQYF.